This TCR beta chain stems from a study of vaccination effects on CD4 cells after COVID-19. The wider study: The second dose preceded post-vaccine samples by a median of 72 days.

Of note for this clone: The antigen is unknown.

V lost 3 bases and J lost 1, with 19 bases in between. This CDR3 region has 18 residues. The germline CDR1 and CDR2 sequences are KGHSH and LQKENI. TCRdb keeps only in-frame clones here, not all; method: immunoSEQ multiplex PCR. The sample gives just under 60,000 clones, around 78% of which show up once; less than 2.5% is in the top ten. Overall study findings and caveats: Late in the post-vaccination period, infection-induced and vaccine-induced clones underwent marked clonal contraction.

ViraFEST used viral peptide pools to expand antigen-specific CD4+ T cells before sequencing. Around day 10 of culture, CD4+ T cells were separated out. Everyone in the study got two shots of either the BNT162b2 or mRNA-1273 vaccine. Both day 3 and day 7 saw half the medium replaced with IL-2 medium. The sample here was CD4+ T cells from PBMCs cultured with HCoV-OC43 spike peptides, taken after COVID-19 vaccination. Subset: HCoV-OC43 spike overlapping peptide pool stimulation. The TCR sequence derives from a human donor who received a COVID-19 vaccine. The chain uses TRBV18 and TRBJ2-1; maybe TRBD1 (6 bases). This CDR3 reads CASSPITTGHASYNEQFF. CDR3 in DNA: TGTGCCAGCTCACCGATTACGACAGGCCATGCTTCCTACAATGAGCAGTTCTTC.